A single sample gave rise to the 30 T cell receptor beta chains below, sequenced in a study of Tregs in tolerant kidney transplant recipients (dated by TCRdb to between 2019 and 2020). Transplants used related donors with nonmyeloablative bone marrow transplantation; mixed chimerism was transient in the human trials. To prepare the library, the immunoSEQ multiplex PCR assay was applied. TCRdb stores this immuneACCESS table with in-frame sequences only. Part of the clones is absent; in the studies checked, under half of the shortfall reflects unresolved V genes, and no reason is known for the rest. Here the sample has about 81,000 clones; 90% to 95% occur a single time. The top ten clonotypes cover 1.6% of the sample. The sample consisted of CD4+ T cells from blood (PBMCs), taken 24 months after the transplant. The receptors shown here come from a human patient who received a combined kidney and bone marrow transplant. After a transplant, some of the T cells may come from the graft donor.

The CDR3 reads CASSLSLTYTYEQYF. For the CDR3, the DNA is TGTGCCAGCAGTTTATCTTTGACTTATACCTACGAGCAGTACTTC. The rearrangement links TRBV27 to TRBJ2-7; no clear D gene. The germline V gene encodes CDR1 MNHEY and CDR2 SMNVEV (reference sequence). There are 15 residues in the CDR3. Trimming removed 0 bases at V and 2 bases at J, with 11 bases between.

V usage is TRBV18 and J usage is TRBJ2-5; 8 bases are a match to TRBD1. The assigned J gene may be wrong: the sequence end matches TRBJ2-7 better. Germline CDR1 is KGHSH and CDR2 is LQKENI. CDR3 length equals 14 residues. The CDR3 DNA reads as TGTGCCAGCTCGAGGGGACAGGCAACCTACGAGCAGTACTTC. This gives the protein CASSRGQATYEQYF.

The rearrangement links TRBV11-2 to TRBJ2-1; 14 positions agree with TRBD2. This CDR3 spans 16 amino acids. Unmatched junction bases numbered 11, after V lost 7 bases and J lost 9 bases. CDR1 and CDR2 from the germline V gene are SGHAT and FQNNGV. CDR3 DNA sequence: TGTGCCAGCAAAGGACTAGCGGGAGGCCGGGGCGGTGAGCAGTTCTTC. Its translation is CASKGLAGGRGGEQFF.

The chain recombines TRBV11-2 with TRBJ2-2; tentative D call: TRBD2 (6 bases). The CDR3 has 15 residues. Germline V gene sequence: CDR1 SGHAT, CDR2 FQNNGV. V shed 0 bases and J shed 4 bases, with 9 bases lying between them. The CDR3 DNA sequence: TGTGCCAGCAGCTTAGACAGGGAGGTCACCGGGGAGCTGTTTTTT. It specifies CASSLDREVTGELFF.

In this sample, this clone turned up once. The chain recombines TRBV7-6 with TRBJ1-2, with 9 bases fitting TRBD1. CDR3 length: 17 amino acids. Germline V gives CDR1 SGHVS, CDR2 FNYEAQ. V was pared by 5 bases and J by 2 bases, with 12 bases of the junction left unmatched. The CDR3 here is CASSNVGTGWPNYGYTF. DNA of the CDR3: TGTGCCAGCAGCAACGTAGGGACAGGGTGGCCGAACTATGGCTACACCTTC.

This chain uses TRBV30 with TRBJ1-2; possibly TRBD1 for D (5 bases). Germline V gene sequence: CDR1 GTSNPN, CDR2 SVGIG (reference sequence). The CDR3 has 14 residues. Trimming pared 0 bases from V and 0 bases from J, leaving 8 bases between. The CDR3 DNA follows: TGTGCCTGGAGTGTACACAGGACTAACTATGGCTACACCTTC. Amino acid sequence: CAWSVHRTNYGYTF.

The V gene is TRBV10-3, the J gene TRBJ2-7; possibly TRBD1 for D (5 bases). V shed 2 bases and J shed 3 bases, with 14 bases lying between them. Germline lookup yields CDR1 ENHRY and CDR2 SYGVKD. This CDR3 comprises 15 residues. The CDR3 is CAISEGRVLDYEQYF. The CDR3 DNA is TGTGCCATCAGTGAGGGCAGGGTTTTAGACTACGAGCAGTACTTC.

The chain has TRBV27 and TRBJ2-7; D is possibly TRBD1 (6 bases). Trimming pared 1 base from V and 0 bases from J, leaving 10 bases between. CDR1 is MNHEY, CDR2 SMNVEV, per germline (reference sequence). CDR3 length equals 15 residues. The CDR3 DNA reads TGTGCCAGCAGTTTATTCAGGGGTAGCTCCTACGAGCAGTACTTC. Translating gives CASSLFRGSSYEQYF.

The chain is built from TRBV5-1 and TRBJ2-5; 8 nucleotides agree with TRBD1. This CDR3 contains 16 residues. Looked up from germline, CDR1 is SGHRS and CDR2 is YFSETQ. V shed 0 bases, J shed 1 base, and the junction held 5 bases outside the gene matches. CDR3 DNA: TGCGCCAGCAGCTTGGGGGACAGGATTCCCCAAGAGACCCAGTACTTC. Translation: CASSLGDRIPQETQYF.

This chain connects TRBV7-2 to TRBJ2-5; tentative D call: TRBD1 (6 bases). TRBJ2-7 matches the DNA end more closely, so the J call is doubtful. The CDR3 runs to 17 residues. Germline lookup yields CDR1 SGHTA and CDR2 FQGNSA. The CDR3 DNA sequence: TGTGCCAGCAGCTTAGGTTTAGGGGGTGCAGGGGCCTACGAGCAGTACTTC. It yields the protein CASSLGLGGAGAYEQYF.

The chain is built from TRBV27 and TRBJ1-5; the match to TRBD1 covers 8 bases. CDR3 size: 14 residues. V dropped 5 bases and J dropped 6; count of bases not matched to a gene: 6. Germline V CDR1 and CDR2: MNHEY, SMNVEV (reference sequence). The chain's CDR3 is CASSPQGDLQPQHF. The CDR3 DNA sequence: TGTGCCAGCAGTCCACAGGGGGATCTTCAGCCCCAGCATTTT.

This clone has a handful of counts. This rearrangement joins TRBV19 to TRBJ2-1; D not certain. Trimming stripped 6 bases from V and 7 bases from J, with 16 bases between. The CDR3 is made up of 14 amino acids. In germline, CDR1 is LNHDA, CDR2 SQIVND (reference sequence). CDR3 nucleotide sequence: TGTGCCAGTAGATCCCGCCTCAGGATGAATGAGCAGTTCTTC. It specifies CASRSRLRMNEQFF.

The J gene is TRBJ2-3, the V gene TRBV7-2; D might be TRBD2 (5 bases). The CDR3 length is 14 residues. Germline V gives CDR1 SGHTA, CDR2 FQGNSA. V lost 0 bases and J lost 5, with 9 bases in between. The CDR3 reads CASSLATTIDTQYF. CDR3 nucleotides: TGTGCCAGCAGCTTAGCGACTACCATAGATACGCAGTATTTT.

The chain has TRBV29-1 and TRBJ2-7; 12 bases are a match to TRBD1. This CDR3 spans 13 amino acids. Looked up from germline, CDR1 is SQVTM and CDR2 is ANQGSEA. Losses at the gene ends were 7 bases for V and 6 bases for J; bases not matched to a gene: 7. The CDR3 loop reads CSARGTGGFEQYF. The CDR3 DNA sequence: TGCAGCGCGAGGGGGACAGGGGGCTTCGAGCAGTACTTC.

The V call is TRBV7-2, the J call TRBJ2-1; D might be TRBD2 (5 bases). Trimming cost V 1 base and J 2 bases, with 9 bases left between them. Germline V CDR1 and CDR2: SGHTA, FQGNSA. The CDR3 totals 15 residues. In DNA, the CDR3 is TGTGCCAGCAGCTTAGGACTACCACCCTACAATGAGCAGTTCTTC. Translation: CASSLGLPPYNEQFF.

The chain carries TRBV28 and TRBJ2-3; 16 nucleotides line up with TRBD2. Germline V CDR1 and CDR2: MDHEN, SYDVKM. The CDR3 is made up of 20 amino acids. J was trimmed by 6 bases and V by 3 bases; bases with no gene match: 15. The DNA for the CDR3 is TGTGCCAGCAGTTTGGGGACTAGCGGGAGGGCCAGTGGTACTCAGGATACGCAGTATTTT. This gives the protein CASSLGTSGRASGTQDTQYF.

The chain has TRBV6-5 and TRBJ1-4, with D possibly TRBD1 on 5 matching bases. Germline values: CDR1 MNHEY, CDR2 SVGAGI. The CDR3 spans 15 residues. The V and J ends lost 6 bases and 0 bases respectively, with 11 bases between them. The CDR3 bases are TGTGCCAGCAGCCGGGGGGTTCCAACTAATGAAAAACTGTTTTTT. Translated: CASSRGVPTNEKLFF.

This clone was detected once. The rearrangement links TRBV27 to TRBJ2-7; D is undetermined. Trimming shortened V by 8 bases and J by 2 bases, and 7 bases separated the two germline ends. The CDR3 consists of 11 residues. Germline-derived CDR1 and CDR2 are MNHEY and SMNVEV (reference sequence). CDR3 in amino acids: CASRRAYEQYF. CDR3 DNA sequence: TGTGCCAGCCGGAGAGCCTACGAGCAGTACTTC.

The chain joins TRBV5-4 to TRBJ2-4; 9 nucleotides line up with TRBD2. V lost 2 bases and J lost 3; bases outside the gene matches: 3. The CDR3 extends over 15 amino acids. Germline values: CDR1 SGHNT, CDR2 YYREEE (reference sequence). CDR3: CASSLAGGDKNIQYF. The CDR3 region has the DNA TGTGCCAGCAGCTTAGCGGGGGGCGACAAAAACATTCAGTACTTC. Based on the CDR3 plus reference TRBV5-4 and TRBJ2-4, the full variable domain is ETGVTQSPTHLIKTRGQQVTLRCSSQSGHNTVSWYQQALGQGPQFIFQYYREEENGRGNFPPRFSGLQFPNYSSELNVNALELDDSALYLCASSLAGGDKNIQYFGAGTRLSVL.

The V call is TRBV30, the J call TRBJ2-3; D uncertain. The germline gives CDR1 GTSNPN, CDR2 SVGIG (reference sequence). Trimming took off 0 bases at V and 4 bases at J, with 8 bases between the two ends. The CDR3 spans 13 residues. CDR3: CAWSVSRSDTQYF. CDR3 DNA: TGTGCCTGGAGTGTATCCAGGTCAGATACGCAGTATTTT.

The V and J genes are TRBV30 and TRBJ2-1; 12 bases are shared with TRBD2. Germline CDR1 is GTSNPN and CDR2 is SVGIG (reference sequence). Trimming took 8 bases from V and 3 from J; bases not matched to a gene: 5. The CDR3 length is 14 residues. The CDR3 region is CAGLGLAGYNEQFF. The CDR3 DNA follows: TGTGCCGGATTGGGACTAGCGGGCTACAATGAGCAGTTCTTC.

The J gene is TRBJ2-1, the V gene TRBV29-1, with TRBD2 matching 15 bases. The V and J ends lost 2 bases and 0 bases, in that order; junction bases with no gene match: 11. CDR3 length: 20 residues. Germline assignment: CDR1 SQVTM and CDR2 ANQGSEA. The DNA for the CDR3 is TGCAGCGTTGAATACGGTTTGGGACTAGCGGGAGGTAGCTCCTACAATGAGCAGTTCTTC. Translating it yields CSVEYGLGLAGGSSYNEQFF.

This sequence joins TRBV7-9 and TRBJ1-5; D perhaps matches TRBD1 (5 bases). Trimming stripped 3 bases from V and 4 bases from J, with 10 bases between. The CDR3 has 14 residues. Germline V CDR1 and CDR2: SEHNR, FQNEAQ (reference sequence). CDR3 sequence: CASSLQGGNQPQHF. CDR3 in DNA: TGTGCCAGCAGCTTGCAGGGTGGGAATCAGCCCCAGCATTTT.

The chain has TRBV5-1 and TRBJ2-7, with 9 bases lining up with TRBD2. With V trimmed by 0 bases and J by 3 bases, 7 bases remained unmatched. Germline V lookup: CDR1 SGHRS, CDR2 YFSETQ. The CDR3 runs to 16 residues. The DNA for the CDR3 is TGCGCCAGCAGCTTGGGATTTAGCGGGAGCCTCTACGAGCAGTACTTC. Its protein product is CASSLGFSGSLYEQYF.

This clone appeared a single time. The V call is TRBV4-2, the J call TRBJ2-5; 8 nucleotides align to TRBD2. Germline lookup yields CDR1 LGHNA and CDR2 YNFKEQ. The length of the CDR3 is 17 residues. V dropped 0 bases and J dropped 1; count of bases not matched to a gene: 7. CDR3 amino acids: CASSQDRGSGVQETQYF. CDR3 in DNA: TGTGCCAGCAGCCAAGATCGAGGTAGCGGGGTCCAAGAGACCCAGTACTTC.

This chain uses TRBV7-8 with TRBJ1-5; no reliable D call. The germline V and J ends were trimmed by 5 bases and 1 base, with 24 bases remaining between them. The CDR3 covers 19 residues. CDR1 and CDR2 from the germline V gene are SGHVS and FQNEAQ. The CDR3 nucleotides read TGTGCCAGCAGCCGACTCGCGGGGTATAGCAGATTGAGCAATCAGCCCCAGCATTTT. Protein: CASSRLAGYSRLSNQPQHF.

The V call is TRBV18, the J call TRBJ2-7, with 9 bases that match TRBD1. Germline CDR1 reads KGHSH; CDR2 reads LQKENI. With V trimmed by 0 bases and J by 0 bases, 6 bases remained unmatched. The CDR3 totals 17 residues. CDR3 DNA sequence: TGTGCCAGCTCACCACCCTTGGGGACAGGGTTCTCCTACGAGCAGTACTTC. Its protein is CASSPPLGTGFSYEQYF.

J is TRBJ2-4 and V is TRBV12-5, with D tentatively TRBD1 (5 bases). Germline V gives CDR1 LGHNT, CDR2 FRNRAP. V lost 4 bases to trimming and J lost 0 bases, with 10 bases between them. The CDR3 covers 15 residues. The CDR3: CASGSDRLAKNIQYF. The CDR3 DNA reads as TGTGCTAGTGGTTCCGACAGACTAGCCAAAAACATTCAGTACTTC.

The rearrangement joins TRBV18 to TRBJ2-5; 10 bases line up with TRBD2. The CDR3 totals 16 residues. The germline V gene has CDR1 KGHSH and CDR2 LQKENI. V gave up 3 bases and J gave up 2 bases; unmatched junction bases: 6. CDR3 coding DNA: TGTGCCAGCTCACCGATCGGACTAGCGGTACAAGAGACCCAGTACTTC. Translated, it gives CASSPIGLAVQETQYF.

V is TRBV18 and J is TRBJ1-2; no clear D gene. CDR3 size: 12 residues. The ends were cut back, 6 bases at V and 8 bases at J, with 13 bases in the middle. Germline CDR1 KGHSH, CDR2 LQKENI. CDR3 nucleotide sequence: TGTGCCAGCTCCCCCAGCCGGGGAGGCTACACCTTC. Encoded protein: CASSPSRGGYTF.